These 16 T cell receptor beta chains originate from one sample sequenced in a study of blood T cells in healthy people across ages. Sample-barcoded 5' priming and a J-beta primer mix drove a second PCR of roughly 7 to 11 cycles. A single record per CDR3 protein comes from TCRdb applying MiXCR to the 5' RACE reads. The sample yields some 860,000 distinct CDR3 sequences, just over 55% seen once. Sequenced input: blood. The receptors derive from a man in his forties in good health.

Note on this clonotype: An end of the junction differs from the germline gene, which may be a read error. The J gene is TRBJ2-5, the V gene TRBV3-1, with D unclear. The germline V gene encodes CDR1 LGHDT and CDR2 YNNKEL (reference sequence). This CDR3 is 13 amino acids long. CDR3 sequence reads: CVSVALQRETQYF. The CDR3, as DNA: TGTGTCAGCGTCGCCCTCCAACGAGAGACCCAGTACTTC.

The count of this clonotype is one. The CDR3 loop reads CASSLSVGSSYEQYF. CDR3 DNA sequence: TGTGCCAGCAGCTTAAGTGTGGGGAGCTCCTACGAGCAGTACTTC. The chain recombines TRBV7-2 with TRBJ2-7; maybe TRBD2 (5 bases). CDR3 size: 15 residues. CDR1 and CDR2 from the germline V gene are SGHTA and FQGNSA. V dropped 2 bases and J dropped 0 bases, with 11 bases sitting between them. The full variable domain, with the rest looked up from reference TRBV7-2 and TRBJ2-7, is GAGVSQSPSNKVTEKGKDVELRCDPISGHTALYWYRQSLGQGLEFLIYFQGNSAPDKSGLPSDRFSAERTGGSVSTLTIQRTQQEDSAVYLCASSLSVGSSYEQYFGPGTRLTVT.

The chain couples TRBV4-2 to TRBJ2-3; 14 bases are shared with TRBD2. The length of the CDR3 is 19 residues. Germline CDR1 reads LGHNA; CDR2 reads YNFKEQ. Trimming removed 4 bases from V and 3 bases from J; junction bases left unmatched: 12. The CDR3, as DNA: TGTGCCAGCAGCCCCAGAGGGGGACTAGCGGGAGTCGGGACAGATACGCAGTATTTT. This codes for CASSPRGGLAGVGTDTQYF.

This clonotype has just one count. The gene calls are TRBV2 and TRBJ2-3, with TRBD2 as a possible D gene (6 bases). The V gene's germline CDR1 is SNHLY and CDR2 FYNNEI. The V and J ends lost 0 bases and 2 bases respectively, with 9 bases between them. The CDR3 length is 15 residues. The CDR3 is CASSEARGYTDTQYF. CDR3 nucleotides: TGTGCCAGCAGTGAAGCGCGGGGCTACACAGATACGCAGTATTTT.

This chain connects TRBV5-1 to TRBJ2-2; possibly TRBD1 for D (5 bases). Trimming stripped 4 bases from V and 5 bases from J, with 15 bases between. Germline V gene data show CDR1 as SGHRS and CDR2 as YFSETQ. The CDR3 totals 15 residues. The CDR3 DNA follows: TGCGCCAGCAGCCGACGGACAATTGGAACCGGGGAGCTGTTTTTT. Its protein is CASSRRTIGTGELFF. The full variable domain, its missing parts supplied by reference TRBV5-1 and TRBJ2-2, is KAGVTQTPRYLIKTRGQQVTLSCSPISGHRSVSWYQQTPGQGLQFLFEYFSETQRNKGNFPGRFSGRQFSNSRSEMNVSTLELGDSALYLCASSRRTIGTGELFFGEGSRLTVL.

In DNA form, the CDR3 reads TGCAGCGCTGGAAGGGGGCGAGATAAGACCCAGTACTTC. Translated: CSAGRGRDKTQYF. The chain couples TRBV29-1 to TRBJ2-5; 7 bases line up with TRBD1. The CDR3 runs to 13 residues. Germline V lookup: CDR1 SQVTM, CDR2 ANQGSEA. The V and J ends lost 7 bases and 6 bases, in that order; junction bases with no gene match: 11.

The rearrangement uses TRBV9 and TRBJ2-1; TRBD1 matches 10 bases. Unmatched junction bases numbered 3, after V lost 2 bases and J lost 10 bases. The CDR3 runs 13 residues. Germline V lookup: CDR1 SGDLS, CDR2 YYNGEE. Written as DNA, the CDR3 is TGTGCCAGCAGCGTGGTGGACAGGGGGGAGCAGTTCTTC. Translation gives CASSVVDRGEQFF.

This chain uses TRBV29-1 with TRBJ2-7; D is possibly TRBD1 or TRBD2 (5 bases each). CDR3 size: 13 residues. CDR1 SQVTM and CDR2 ANQGSEA come from the germline V gene. V was clipped by 2 bases and J by 0 bases, with 8 bases between them. CDR3 bases: TGCAGCGTTGAACCAGGGAGCTCCTACGAGCAGTACTTC. The encoded protein is CSVEPGSSYEQYF.

In this sample, this clonotype turned up a few times. CDR3 sequence (DNA): TGTGCCAGCAGTTTAATCGGGACCGACTATGGCTACACCTTC. Residues: CASSLIGTDYGYTF. This chain links TRBV27 with TRBJ1-2; possibly TRBD1 for D (5 bases). The CDR3 is 14 residues long. Looked up from germline, CDR1 is MNHEY and CDR2 is SMNVEV (reference sequence). V dropped 2 bases and J dropped 3 bases, with 10 bases sitting between them.

The rearrangement joins TRBV11-1 to TRBJ2-1, with 11 bases that match TRBD2. The CDR3 is 14 residues long. Trimming took 3 bases from V and 12 from J; bases not matched to a gene: 7. CDR1 is SGHAT, CDR2 FQDESV, per germline (reference sequence). In DNA form, the CDR3 reads TGTGCCAGCAGCTTGCTGGAGACTAGCGGGACGCAGTTCTTC. It specifies CASSLLETSGTQFF.

The chain couples TRBV24-1 to TRBJ2-3, with TRBD2 identical over 9 bases. The CDR3 contains 15 residues. V lost 3 bases, J lost 1 base, and 1 base stayed unmatched. Per the germline V gene, CDR1 is KGHDR and CDR2 is SFDVKD. The CDR3 is CATSDRTSGTDTQYF. The CDR3 DNA reads as TGTGCCACCAGTGATCGGACTAGCGGCACAGATACGCAGTATTTT.

V usage is TRBV25-1 and J usage is TRBJ2-5; 8 nucleotides line up with TRBD2. After removal of 3 bases from V and 7 bases from J, the junction contained 10 bases not matched to a gene. Germline V gene data show CDR1 as MGHDK and CDR2 as SYGVNS. The CDR3 has 15 amino acids. In DNA, the CDR3 is TGTGCCAGCAGTGATAGTCCTGGACTAGCAGGGACCCAGTACTTC. This translates into CASSDSPGLAGTQYF.

The genes are TRBV7-2 and TRBJ1-2, with a weak D call TRBD1 (6 bases). This CDR3 has 19 amino acids. The germline CDR1 and CDR2 sequences are SGHTA and FQGNSA. V lost 0 bases to trimming and J lost 3 bases, with 23 bases between them. CDR3 in amino acids: CASSLALGVGGPAHYGYTF. The CDR3 DNA follows: TGTGCCAGCAGCTTAGCTCTCGGTGTTGGGGGGCCCGCGCACTATGGCTACACCTTC.

Turning to this clonotype: A much more abundant neighbour one base away suggests this may be a read error. This chain uses TRBV20-1 with TRBJ2-5; 10 nucleotides agree with TRBD1. This CDR3 has 14 residues. Germline V gene data show CDR1 as DFQATT and CDR2 as SNEGSKA (reference sequence). Trimming removed 6 bases from V and 9 bases from J; junction bases left unmatched: 13. This CDR3 is CSAKTGQGLEPQYF. DNA for the CDR3: TGCAGTGCAAAGACGGGACAGGGGTTGGAGCCCCAGTACTTC.

The DNA for the CDR3 is TGTGCCAGCAGCGTAGAGTACATCGGAACTGAAGCTTTCTTT. This gives the protein CASSVEYIGTEAFF. The V call is TRBV9, the J call TRBJ1-1; D call uncertain. V lost 0 bases to trimming and J lost 5 bases, with 11 bases between them. Germline V gives CDR1 SGDLS, CDR2 YYNGEE. There are 14 residues in the CDR3. The full variable domain, rest sourced from reference TRBV9 and TRBJ1-1, is DSGVTQTPKHLITATGQRVTLRCSPRSGDLSVYWYQQSLDQGLQFLIQYYNGEERAKGNILERFSAQQFPDLHSELNLSSLELGDSALYFCASSVEYIGTEAFFGQGTRLTVV.

This chain links TRBV20-1 with TRBJ1-2; 9 positions match TRBD1. CDR3 size: 15 residues. In germline, CDR1 is DFQATT, CDR2 SNEGSKA (reference sequence). The V gene end was trimmed by 1 base and the J gene end by 3 bases; junction bases not matched to a gene: 6. The CDR3 region has the DNA TGCAGTGCTAGAGTCACGGACAGGGGTTACTATGGCTACACCTTC. Its protein product is CSARVTDRGYYGYTF.